This TCR beta chain was profiled in a study of T-cell reconstitution after alpha-beta-depleted transplantation in children. Findings of the study overall: It was reported that alpha-beta T cells came from several hundred expanded graft clones (about two months after transplant). T-cell counts and diversity at one year following transplant were attributed mainly to newly produced T cells.

It was with unique molecular identifiers that the TCRbeta library was prepared. TCRdb itself ran the PCR reads through MiXCR, one entry per CDR3 protein. Of 670,000 or so distinct CDR3 sequences listed, about 12% are singletons. V lost 7 bases and J lost 4, with 21 bases in between. The germline CDR1 and CDR2 sequences are SGHRS and YFSETQ. The CDR3 extends over 16 amino acids. This clonotype showed up many times. Its antigen is undetermined. The source is a girl aged 2 to 10 with congenital amegakaryocytic thrombocytopenia, due to receive a stem cell transplant. The chain carries TRBV5-1 and TRBJ2-1; D remains ambiguous. The specimen comprised PBMCs, sampled before TCRalphabeta/CD19-depleted stem cell transplant. For the CDR3, the DNA is TGCGCCAGCCTTACCCCTCCGACCCGTCCATACAATGAGCAGTTCTTC. As protein: CASLTPPTRPYNEQFF. Looking up the rest from reference TRBV5-1 and TRBJ2-1 gives the full variable domain: KAGVTQTPRYLIKTRGQQVTLSCSPISGHRSVSWYQQTPGQGLQFLFEYFSETQRNKGNFPGRFSGRQFSNSRSEMNVSTLELGDSALYLCASLTPPTRPYNEQFFGPGTRLTVL.